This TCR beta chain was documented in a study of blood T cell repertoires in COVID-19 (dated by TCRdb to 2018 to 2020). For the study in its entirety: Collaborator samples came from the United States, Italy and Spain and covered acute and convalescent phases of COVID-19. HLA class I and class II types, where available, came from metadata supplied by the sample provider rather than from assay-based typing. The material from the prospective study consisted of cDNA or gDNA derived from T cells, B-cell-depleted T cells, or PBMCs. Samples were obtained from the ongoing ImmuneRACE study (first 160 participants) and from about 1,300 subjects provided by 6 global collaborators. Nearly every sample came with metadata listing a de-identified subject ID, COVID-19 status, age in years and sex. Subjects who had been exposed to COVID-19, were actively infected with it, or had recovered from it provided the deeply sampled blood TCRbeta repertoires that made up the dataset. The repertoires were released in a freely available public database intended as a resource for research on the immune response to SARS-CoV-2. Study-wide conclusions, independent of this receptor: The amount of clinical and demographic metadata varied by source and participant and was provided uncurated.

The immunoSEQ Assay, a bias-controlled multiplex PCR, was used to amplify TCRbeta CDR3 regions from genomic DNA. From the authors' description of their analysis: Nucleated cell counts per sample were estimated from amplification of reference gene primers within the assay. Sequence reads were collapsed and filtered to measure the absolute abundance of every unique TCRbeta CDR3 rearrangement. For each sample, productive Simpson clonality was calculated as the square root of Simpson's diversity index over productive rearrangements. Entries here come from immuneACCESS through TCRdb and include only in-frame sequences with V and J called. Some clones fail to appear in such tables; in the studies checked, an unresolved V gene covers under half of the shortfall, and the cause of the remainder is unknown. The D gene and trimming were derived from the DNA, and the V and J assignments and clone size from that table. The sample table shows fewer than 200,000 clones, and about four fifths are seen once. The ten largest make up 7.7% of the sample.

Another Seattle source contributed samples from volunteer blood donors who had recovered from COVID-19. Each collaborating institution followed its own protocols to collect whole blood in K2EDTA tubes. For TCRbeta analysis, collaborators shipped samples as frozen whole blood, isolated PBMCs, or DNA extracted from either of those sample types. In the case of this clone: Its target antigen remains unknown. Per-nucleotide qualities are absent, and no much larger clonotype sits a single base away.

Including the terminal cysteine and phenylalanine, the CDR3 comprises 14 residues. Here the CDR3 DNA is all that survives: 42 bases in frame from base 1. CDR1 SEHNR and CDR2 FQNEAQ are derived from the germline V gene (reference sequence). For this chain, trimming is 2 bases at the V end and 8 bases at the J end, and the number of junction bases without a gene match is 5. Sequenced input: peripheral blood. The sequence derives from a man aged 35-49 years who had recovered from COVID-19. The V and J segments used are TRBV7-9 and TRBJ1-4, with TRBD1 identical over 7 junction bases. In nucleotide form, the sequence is TGTGCCAGCAGCTTATCCGCGACAGGGGAAAAACTGTTTTTT. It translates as CASSLSATGEKLFF.